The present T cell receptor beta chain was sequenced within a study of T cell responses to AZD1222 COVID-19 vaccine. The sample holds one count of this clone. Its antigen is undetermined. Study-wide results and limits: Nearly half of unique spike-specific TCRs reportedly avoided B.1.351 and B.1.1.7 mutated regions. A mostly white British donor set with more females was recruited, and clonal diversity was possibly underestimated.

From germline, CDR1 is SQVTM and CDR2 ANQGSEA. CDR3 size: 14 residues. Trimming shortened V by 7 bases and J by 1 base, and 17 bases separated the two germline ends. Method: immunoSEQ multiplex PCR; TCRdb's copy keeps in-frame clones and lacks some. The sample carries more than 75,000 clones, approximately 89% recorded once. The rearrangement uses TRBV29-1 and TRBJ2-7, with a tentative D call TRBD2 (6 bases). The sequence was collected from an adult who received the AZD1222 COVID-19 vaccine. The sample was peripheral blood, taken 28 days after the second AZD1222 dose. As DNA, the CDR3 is TGCAGCGCAAAACCCGGGACTTCATCCTACGAGCAGTACTTC. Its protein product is CSAKPGTSSYEQYF.